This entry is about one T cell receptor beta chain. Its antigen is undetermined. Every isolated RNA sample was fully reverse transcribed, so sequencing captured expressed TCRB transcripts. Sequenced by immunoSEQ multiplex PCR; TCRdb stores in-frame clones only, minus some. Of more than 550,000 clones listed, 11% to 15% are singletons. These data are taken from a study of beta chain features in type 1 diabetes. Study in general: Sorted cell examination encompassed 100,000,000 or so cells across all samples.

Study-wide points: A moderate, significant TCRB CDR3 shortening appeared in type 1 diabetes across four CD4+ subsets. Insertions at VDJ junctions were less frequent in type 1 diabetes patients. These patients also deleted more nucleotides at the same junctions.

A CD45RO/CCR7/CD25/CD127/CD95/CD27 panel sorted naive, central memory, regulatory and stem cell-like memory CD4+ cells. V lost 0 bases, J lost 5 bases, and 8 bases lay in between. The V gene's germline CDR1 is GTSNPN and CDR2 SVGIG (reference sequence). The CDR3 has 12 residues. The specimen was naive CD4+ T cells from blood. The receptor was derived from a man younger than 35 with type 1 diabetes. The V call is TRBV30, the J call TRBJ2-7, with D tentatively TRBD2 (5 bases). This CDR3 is CAWSVLSDEQYF. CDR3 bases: TGTGCCTGGAGTGTACTTAGCGACGAGCAGTACTTC.